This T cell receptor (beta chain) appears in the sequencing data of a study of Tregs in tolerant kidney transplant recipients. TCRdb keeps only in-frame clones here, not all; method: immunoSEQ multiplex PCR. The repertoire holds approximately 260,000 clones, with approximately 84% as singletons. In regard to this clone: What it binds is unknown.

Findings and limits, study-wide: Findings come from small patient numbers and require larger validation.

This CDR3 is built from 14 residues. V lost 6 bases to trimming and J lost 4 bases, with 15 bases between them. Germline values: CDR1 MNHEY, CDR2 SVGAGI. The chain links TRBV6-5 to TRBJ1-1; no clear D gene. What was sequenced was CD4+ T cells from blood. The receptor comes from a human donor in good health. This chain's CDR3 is CASSLVAPPTEAFF. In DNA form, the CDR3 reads TGTGCCAGCAGCCTAGTAGCCCCCCCCACTGAAGCTTTCTTT.